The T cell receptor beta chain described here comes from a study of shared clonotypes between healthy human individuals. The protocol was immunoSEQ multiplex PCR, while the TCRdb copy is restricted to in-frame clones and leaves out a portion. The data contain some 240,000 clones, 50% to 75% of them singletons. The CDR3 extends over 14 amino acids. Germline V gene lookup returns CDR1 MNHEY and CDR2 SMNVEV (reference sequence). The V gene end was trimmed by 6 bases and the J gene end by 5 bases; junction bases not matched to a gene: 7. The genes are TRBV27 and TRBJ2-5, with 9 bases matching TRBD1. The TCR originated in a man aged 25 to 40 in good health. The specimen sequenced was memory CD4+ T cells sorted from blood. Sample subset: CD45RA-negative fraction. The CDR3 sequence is CASSSDRGWETQYF. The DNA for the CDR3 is TGTGCCAGCAGCTCGGACAGGGGATGGGAGACCCAGTACTTC.